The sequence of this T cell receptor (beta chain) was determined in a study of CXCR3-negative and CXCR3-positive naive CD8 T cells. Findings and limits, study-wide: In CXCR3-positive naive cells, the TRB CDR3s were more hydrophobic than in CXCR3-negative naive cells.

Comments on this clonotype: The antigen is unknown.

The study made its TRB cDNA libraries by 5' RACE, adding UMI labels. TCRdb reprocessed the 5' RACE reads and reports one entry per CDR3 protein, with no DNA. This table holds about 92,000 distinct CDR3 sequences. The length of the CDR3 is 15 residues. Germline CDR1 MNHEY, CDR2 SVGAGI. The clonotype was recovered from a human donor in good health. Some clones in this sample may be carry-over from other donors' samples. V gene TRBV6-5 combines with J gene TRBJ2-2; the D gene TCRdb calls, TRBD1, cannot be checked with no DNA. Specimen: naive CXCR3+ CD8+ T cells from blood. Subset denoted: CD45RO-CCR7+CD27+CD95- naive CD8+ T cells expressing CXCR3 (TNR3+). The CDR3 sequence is CASSQPRTGGGELFF.